Reported below is one T cell receptor beta chain. What it binds is not known. PCR was performed using 60 Vbeta and 13 Jbeta primers. This table comes from immunoSEQ multiplex PCR, and its TCRdb copy is limited to in-frame clones, with some not included. The sample lists 180,000 or so clones, 82% occurring once. These data originate in a study of cytomegalovirus exposure and HLA in healthy donors. Healthy donors of bone marrow made up the group. General study points: Data from an earlier analysis indicated that most TCR beta V segments were productive either about 90% or about 30% of the time. The study designated 150 to 200 TCR beta chains cytomegalovirus-associated. Per published accounts, TCR beta sequences correctly predicted the HLA-A and HLA-B alleles of most subjects.

This TCR was sampled from a boy aged 2-9 years in good health and CMV-seronegative. Sequencing used PBMCs.

Written as DNA, the CDR3 is TGCGCCAGCAGCGAAAGCTTTTGGGGGGCTAACTATGGCTACACCTTC. Amino acids: CASSESFWGANYGYTF. The chain links TRBV4-3 to TRBJ1-2, with D perhaps TRBD1 (5 bases). The CDR3 is 16 residues long. Germline-derived CDR1 and CDR2 are LGHNA and YSLEER. Trimming stripped 5 bases from V and 0 bases from J, with 16 bases between.